The clone carrying this TCR beta chain has at least ten counts. The germline V gene encodes CDR1 MDHEN and CDR2 SYDVKM. The CDR3 is 15 amino acids. With V trimmed by 8 bases and J by 7 bases, 16 bases remained unmatched. The entry originates in a study of T cells in Graves' hyperthyroidism and ophthalmopathy. Amplified regions were TCR beta CDR3 sequences from RNA transcripts. The HTBI primer set drove a first-round RT-PCR of the TCR CDR3. MiXCR, applied by TCRdb to the multiplex PCR reads, yields one record per CDR3 protein. The sample includes about 350,000 distinct CDR3 sequences, less than 20% of them seen just once. Around 9.8 ml fresh peripheral blood yielded the PBMCs.

The sequencing input was blood. The chain carries TRBV28 and TRBJ2-5, with 7 positions matching TRBD2. The receptor comes from a woman between 35 and 50 years old with Graves' ophthalmopathy. The CDR3 region is CASGKEGRAVRTQYF. CDR3 nucleotides: TGTGCCAGCGGAAAGGAAGGGAGGGCCGTTAGGACCCAGTACTTC.